These 23 T cell receptor beta chains originate from one sample sequenced in a study of response to subunit inactivated influenza vaccine. Each CDR3 protein gets one entry after TCRdb re-called the RT-PCR reads with MiXCR. The sample has more than 400,000 distinct CDR3 sequences, 10% to 11% seen once. Material: PBMCs from blood, obtained 45 days after vaccination. These receptors all stem from a man aged 50-59 years who received an inactivated influenza vaccine.

The genes are TRBV29-1 and TRBJ2-5; D is perhaps TRBD1 (6 bases). Germline CDR1 is SQVTM and CDR2 is ANQGSEA. The CDR3 is 12 amino acids. V was cut by 6 bases and J by 5 bases, with 13 bases left in between. The CDR3 DNA reads TGCAGCGTGACAGGTTCGGAGGAGACCCAGTACTTC. It codes for CSVTGSEETQYF.

This clonotype was counted many times. The genes are TRBV29-1 and TRBJ1-4; D uncertain. This CDR3 contains 12 residues. Germline V gene sequence: CDR1 SQVTM, CDR2 ANQGSEA. The germline V and J ends were trimmed by 0 bases and 8 bases, with 7 bases remaining between them. The CDR3 loop is CSVEDLGEKLFF. In DNA form, the CDR3 reads TGCAGCGTTGAAGATCTCGGAGAAAAACTGTTTTTT.

This clonotype was seen at least ten times. The chain has TRBV15 and TRBJ2-7; D gene unclear. The CDR3 loop spans 14 amino acids. V shed 0 bases and J shed 4 bases, with 10 bases lying between them. Germline-derived CDR1 and CDR2 are LNHNV and YYDKDF (reference sequence). The CDR3 DNA sequence: TGTGCCACCAGCAGAGATTTGGCATCATACGAGCAGTACTTC. Translated, it gives CATSRDLASYEQYF.

The CDR3 DNA follows: TGTGCCAGCAGTTTAAGGGGCAGGGCTGGCAATGAGCAGTTCTTC. It codes for CASSLRGRAGNEQFF. The chain joins TRBV12-3 or TRBV12-4 to TRBJ2-1; weak D call: TRBD1 (5 bases). V was trimmed by 2 bases and J by 6 bases, leaving 14 bases between them. The CDR3 totals 15 residues.

This clonotype was seen repeatedly, ten times or more. The CDR3 DNA reads as TGTGCCAGCAGTTCGGACAGGATCTCCTACGAGCAGTACTTC. Translation gives CASSSDRISYEQYF. The J gene is TRBJ2-7, the V gene TRBV6-5; 7 positions match TRBD1. Germline V gene data show CDR1 as MNHEY and CDR2 as SVGAGI. Losses at the gene ends were 4 bases for V and 0 bases for J; bases not matched to a gene: 3. CDR3 size: 14 residues.

This clonotype occurred many times. The chain uses TRBV12-3 or TRBV12-4 and TRBJ1-4; no firm D call. The germline V and J ends were trimmed by 5 bases and 8 bases, with 18 bases remaining between them. This CDR3 has 15 residues. In DNA form, the CDR3 reads TGTGCCAGCAGTCCGTCCGGGGTTGTGGTCGAAAAACTGTTTTTT. Translating it yields CASSPSGVVVEKLFF.

The CDR3 DNA reads as TGTGCCAGCAGCCAAGGGCAGGGGGTCGGTGGGGCCAACGTCCTGACTTTC. It translates to CASSQGQGVGGANVLTF. This chain connects TRBV3-1 to TRBJ2-6; the match to TRBD1 covers 7 bases. This CDR3 has 17 amino acids. Germline-derived CDR1 and CDR2 are LGHDT and YNNKEL (reference sequence). The J segment lost 3 bases and the V segment lost 1 base, leaving 6 bases of the junction unmatched.

The chain has TRBV7-2 and TRBJ2-7; D uncertain. Per germline, CDR1 SGHTA and CDR2 FQGNSA. The CDR3 has 16 residues. The germline V and J ends were trimmed by 1 base and 2 bases, with 15 bases remaining between them. The CDR3: CASSLVGRSRTYEQYF. DNA for the CDR3: TGTGCCAGCAGCTTAGTTGGACGCAGCAGAACCTACGAGCAGTACTTC.

A word on this clonotype: Since a much larger clone is just one base distant, this may be a read error. The V and J genes are TRBV6-2 or TRBV6-3 and TRBJ1-1, with TRBD1 matching 7 bases. The germline V gene encodes CDR1 MNHEY and CDR2 SVGEGT. The CDR3 contains 13 residues. J gave up 11 bases and V 2 bases, and 8 bases lay outside the gene matches. The DNA of the CDR3 is TGTGCCAGCAGTTACCGATCGACAGGGTTGGCTTTCTTT. Translation: CASSYRSTGLAFF.

The chain links TRBV28 to TRBJ2-5; D is perhaps TRBD1 (6 bases). This CDR3 comprises 13 residues. Germline CDR1 and CDR2: MDHEN and SYDVKM. V shed 5 bases and J shed 2 bases, with 9 bases lying between them. The CDR3 sequence is CASSTGMQETQYF. CDR3 nucleotides: TGTGCCAGCAGTACAGGGATGCAAGAGACCCAGTACTTC.

The sample holds a few counts of this clonotype. The DNA of the CDR3 is TGTGCCAGCAGTTTTCCGCGGTATGGCGGTAGCTCCTACGAGCAGTACTTC. It yields the protein CASSFPRYGGSSYEQYF. The chain links TRBV7-2 to TRBJ2-7; D not resolved. The CDR3 spans 17 residues. The germline CDR1 and CDR2 sequences are SGHTA and FQGNSA. With 6 bases removed from V and 0 bases from J, the gap between germline ends came to 21 bases.

This clonotype was counted a few times. This chain uses TRBV12-3 or TRBV12-4 with TRBJ2-1; 13 bases agree with TRBD2. The CDR3 is 15 residues long. Trimming took 6 bases from V and 5 from J; bases not matched to a gene: 4. The CDR3 sequence: CASRPGLAGHNEQFF. DNA for the CDR3: TGTGCCAGCAGGCCGGGACTAGCGGGACACAATGAGCAGTTCTTC.

This clonotype was counted a few times. The J gene is TRBJ1-5, the V gene TRBV21-1; the table's D call of TRBD1 was not tested on the DNA. TRBV21-1 is deemed a pseudogene. This CDR3 comprises 16 residues. CDR3 region: CASSPTARVANQPQHF. The CDR3 nucleotides read TGTGCCAGCAGCCCTACAGCCCGGGTTGCCAATCAGCCCCAGCATTTT.

This clonotype was counted at least ten times. The chain is built from TRBV4-1 and TRBJ1-1; tentatively, D is TRBD1 (5 bases). Trimming shortened V by 1 base and J by 5 bases, and 14 bases separated the two germline ends. The CDR3 loop spans 15 amino acids. The germline V gene encodes CDR1 MGHRA and CDR2 YSYEKL. The CDR3 DNA sequence: TGCGCCAGCAGCCAAGGGGGGGGACGGAGGACTGAAGCTTTCTTT. As protein: CASSQGGGRRTEAFF.

Ten or more counts support this clonotype. The V call is TRBV5-1, the J call TRBJ1-2; D not resolved. Trimming removed 1 base from V and 2 bases from J, with 9 bases in between. Per the germline V gene, CDR1 is SGHRS and CDR2 is YFSETQ. This CDR3 is 14 amino acids long. DNA of the CDR3: TGCGCCAGCAGCTTGCGGGTAGGCAACTATGGCTACACCTTC. Translated, it gives CASSLRVGNYGYTF.

This clonotype was found many times. The chain has TRBV29-1 and TRBJ2-1, with 13 nucleotides matching TRBD2. The length of the CDR3 is 15 residues. The germline V gene encodes CDR1 SQVTM and CDR2 ANQGSEA. V was clipped by 7 bases and J by 7 bases; unmatched bases: 10. The CDR3 protein is CSAGRTSGGGNEQFF. The CDR3 DNA sequence: TGCAGCGCCGGACGGACTAGCGGGGGCGGGAATGAGCAGTTCTTC.

The chain links TRBV11-3 to TRBJ2-1; 8 bases are a match to TRBD2. CDR1 and CDR2 from the germline V gene are SGHNT and YENEEA. V trimming: 1 base; J trimming: 7 bases; junction bases outside the gene matches: 6. The CDR3 runs to 15 residues. The CDR3 coding sequence is TGTGCCAGCAGCTTAGGTAGCGGGATGGGGAATGAGCAGTTCTTC. It translates to CASSLGSGMGNEQFF.

A remark on this clonotype: Being one base from a much bigger clone, this may be a read error. This is likely a read error, given that the CDR3 carries no conserved phenylalanine or tryptophan at its end. The CDR3 region is CAISDASYEQYL. CDR3 nucleotides: TGTGCCATCAGTGACGCCTCCTACGAGCAGTACCTC. This rearrangement joins TRBV10-3 to TRBJ2-7; D uncertain. Trimming cost V 3 bases and J 0 bases, with 3 bases left between them. The length of the CDR3 is 12 residues. From germline, CDR1 is ENHRY and CDR2 SYGVKD.

This clonotype was detected a few times. This chain connects TRBV12-3 or TRBV12-4 to TRBJ2-2; 8 nucleotides align to TRBD1. There are 16 residues in the CDR3. The V and J ends lost 4 bases and 6 bases, in that order; junction bases with no gene match: 10. The CDR3 is CASSSFGQGGAGELFF. The CDR3 nucleotides are TGTGCCAGCAGTTCCTTCGGACAGGGCGGGGCCGGGGAGCTGTTTTTT.

V usage is TRBV20-1 and J usage is TRBJ2-1; TRBD1 is a possible D gene (5 bases). Germline CDR1 reads DFQATT; CDR2 reads SNEGSKA (reference sequence). The CDR3 sequence is 11 residues long. V gave up 6 bases and J gave up 3 bases, with 6 bases separating them. CDR3 DNA: TGCAGTGCGGGGCTCTACAATGAGCAGTTCTTC. It yields the protein CSAGLYNEQFF.

This clonotype appeared a few times. The chain recombines TRBV6-5 with TRBJ1-2; D is uncertain. Germline V CDR1 and CDR2: MNHEY, SVGAGI. The CDR3 extends over 12 amino acids. The germline V and J ends were trimmed by 6 bases and 2 bases, with 7 bases remaining between them. Here the CDR3 DNA reads TGTGCCAGCAGCAAAGGGAACTATGGCTACACCTTC. Protein: CASSKGNYGYTF.

This clonotype was picked up a small number of times. The gene calls are TRBV4-3 and TRBJ2-2; perhaps TRBD1 as D (6 bases). This CDR3 is built from 14 residues. Trimming cost V 4 bases and J 5 bases, with 11 bases left between them. Germline assignment: CDR1 LGHNA and CDR2 YSLEER. The CDR3 here is CASSREGTTGELFF. CDR3 nucleotide sequence: TGCGCCAGCAGCCGCGAAGGGACAACCGGGGAGCTGTTTTTT.

This clonotype was seen a handful of times. This chain joins TRBV5-1 and TRBJ2-1; weak D call: TRBD1 (5 bases). CDR1 is SGHRS, CDR2 YFSETQ, per germline. The CDR3 spans 13 residues. Trimming left V 0 bases short and J 9 bases short, with 10 bases between. CDR3 amino acids: CASSLGAGFEQFF. CDR3 nucleotide sequence: TGCGCCAGCAGCTTGGGAGCAGGGTTTGAGCAGTTCTTC.